This entry features one T cell receptor (beta chain) sequence. This entry belongs to a study of technical replicates of blood from a few donors. Produced via immunoSEQ multiplex PCR; TCRdb's table is partial and in-frame only. In the table there are tens of thousands of clones, around 94% of which are singletons. The CDR3 length is 19 residues. The V and J ends lost 2 bases and 3 bases, in that order; junction bases with no gene match: 16. Germline CDR1 MGHRA, CDR2 YSYEKL. The sample consisted of T cells isolated from PBMCs. This chain joins TRBV4-1 and TRBJ2-7, with 10 bases matching TRBD1. The receptor comes from a human donor in good health. CDR3 sequence (DNA): TGCGCCAGCAGCCAACTTTCTAGGGACAGGGGAGGGATAGGCTACGAGCAGTACTTC. Translating gives CASSQLSRDRGGIGYEQYF.